The rows below give T cell receptor beta chains drawn from one sample of a study of cytomegalovirus exposure and HLA in healthy donors. Only in-frame clones appear in the TCRdb table, and some are missing; sequencing was by immunoSEQ multiplex PCR. Among approximately 140,000 clones listed, roughly four fifths were seen once. Sequenced sample: PBMCs. Receptors were obtained from a woman aged 50 to 65 in good health and CMV-seronegative. Each CDR3 is given with its conserved first and last residue. Each record gives: J gene, D gene, V gene, clone size, CDR3 length, CDR3 DNA, CDR3 protein. A D gene is named only where the DNA matches it firmly. Size is stated for part of the rows, as once, few or many counts, or as a class when the clone is expanded.

TRBJ1-5 TRBD1 TRBV19 . 15 TGTGCCAGTAGTGCTAGGACAGGGGGAAATCAGCCCCAGCATTTT CASSARTGGNQPQHF
TRBJ2-3 TRBD2 TRBV28 . 14 TGTGCCAGCAGTTTCGGCCCCGGGGGGGATACGCAGTATTTT CASSFGPGGDTQYF
TRBJ1-2 . TRBV5-1 . 15 TGCGCCAGCAGCTTCGGGGGGGCGCGGGGCTATGGCTACCCCTTC CASSFGGARGYGYPF
TRBJ2-3 . TRBV28 . 14 TGTGCCAGCAGTCTTCGGGACTTAGCAGATACGCAGTATTTT CASSLRDLADTQYF
TRBJ1-2 TRBD1 TRBV19 . 15 TGTGCCAGTAGTCCTCGAACAGGGGGCCCGAATGGCTACACCTTC CASSPRTGGPNGYTF
TRBJ1-1 . TRBV2 . 13 TGTGCCAGCACAGACGACTGGAACACTGAAGCTTTCTTT CASTDDWNTEAFF
TRBJ2-3 . TRBV7-9 few 18 TGTGCCAGCAGCTCCCCCGGCGGGCAGTTCCCCCACCCAGATACGCAGTATTTT CASSSPGGQFPHPDTQYF
TRBJ1-5 . TRBV7-2 . 15 TGTGCCAGCAGCTTGGGGAGTCCGCAGAATCAGCCCCAGCATTTT CASSLGSPQNQPQHF
TRBJ2-2 . TRBV30 . 16 TGTGCCTGGAGTCGAGGTGCAGCCCCGAACACCGGGGAGCTGTTTTTT CAWSRGAAPNTGELFF
TRBJ1-1 . TRBV6-5 . 16 TGTGCCAGCAGTTATTTTGGGGGCCGGATGGACACTGAAGCTTTCTTT CASSYFGGRMDTEAFF
TRBJ1-2 . TRBV6-1 . 12 TGTGCCAGCAGTTCAGATGCCTATGGCTACACCTTC CASSSDAYGYTF
TRBJ2-3 TRBD2 TRBV10-3 once 18 TGTGCCATCAGTGAGTTGGGAATTGCGGGAGGCAGCACAGATACGCAGTATTTT CAISELGIAGGSTDTQYF
TRBJ1-1 TRBD1 TRBV19 . 16 TGTGCCAGTAGCTCTCAAGGACAGGGGGCGAGCGCTGAAGCTTTCTTT CASSSQGQGASAEAFF
TRBJ2-1 TRBD2 TRBV18 . 15 TGTGCCAGCTCACCAACCAGCGGGGAATACAATGAGCAGTTCTTC CASSPTSGEYNEQFF
TRBJ1-4 TRBD1 TRBV28 . 16 TGTGCCAGCAGTTCGATGACAGGGGTTAGAGGTGAAAAACTGTTTTTT CASSSMTGVRGEKLFF
TRBJ2-3 TRBD2 TRBV29-1 . 19 TGCAGCGTTGACTACGGGACATCCGGACTAGCGGGATACACAGATACGCAGTATTTT CSVDYGTSGLAGYTDTQYF
TRBJ1-2 . TRBV11-2 . 14 TGTGCCAGCAGCCCGGGCGGGGTGGGGGATGGCTACACCTTC CASSPGGVGDGYTF
TRBJ2-4 . TRBV5-8 . 12 TGTGCCAGCAGCTTGGGTGAGAACATTCAGTACTTC CASSLGENIQYF
TRBJ2-3 . TRBV9 once 16 TGTGCCAGCAGCGAACTAGCTGGCACTAGCACAGATACGCAGTATTTT CASSELAGTSTDTQYF
TRBJ2-3 . TRBV6-5 . 15 TGTGCCAGCAGTTACACGGGAGATGGCACAGATACGCAGTATTTT CASSYTGDGTDTQYF
TRBJ1-5 TRBD1 TRBV10-3 . 14 TGTGCCATCAGTGAAGGGACAGGCAATCAGCCCCAGAATTTT CAISEGTGNQPQNF
TRBJ1-2 . TRBV20-1 . 11 TGCAGTGCTAAACAGGACTATGGCTACACCTTC CSAKQDYGYTF
TRBJ1-2 TRBD1 TRBV5-8 . 16 TGTGCCAGCAGCTTGGCGTGGGGACAGACTAACTATGGCTACACCTTC CASSLAWGQTNYGYTF
TRBJ2-3 . TRBV28 . 15 TGTGCCAGCAGCCAGGGGGGAGAGGGCACAGATACGCAGTATTTT CASSQGGEGTDTQYF
TRBJ2-7 TRBD2 TRBV28 . 16 TGTGCCAGCAGCCCACACCGGGGTAGCGGGAGTAACGAGCAGTACTTC CASSPHRGSGSNEQYF
TRBJ2-3 TRBD2 TRBV9 once 16 TGTGCCAGCAGCGCGGCTAGCGGGAGGATCACAGATACGCAGTATTTT CASSAASGRITDTQYF
TRBJ2-1 TRBD1 TRBV2 . 15 TGTGCCAGCAGGGGACCGGGACAGGGTTACAATGAGCAGTTCTTC CASRGPGQGYNEQFF
TRBJ1-5 . TRBV7-8 . 14 TGTGCCAGCAGCGTCGGCAGGGGAGGGCAGCCCCAGCATTTT CASSVGRGGQPQHF